This TCR beta chain was retrieved from a study of blood T cell repertoires in COVID-19. Original processing methods: Researchers report that nucleated cell counts were estimated from reference gene primer amplification. Method: immunoSEQ multiplex PCR; TCRdb's copy keeps in-frame clones and lacks some. For V, J and clone size, that table is used; D and trimming come from the DNA. The sample yields 90,000 or so clones, about nine tenths seen once. Material for sequencing was peripheral blood. This sequence originates from a human donor with active COVID-19. The donor label of this sample is uncertain.

The CDR3 DNA reads as TGTGCCAGCAGCTCCCGGGACAGGGGCCTCACAGATACGCAGTATTTT. Its translation is CASSSRDRGLTDTQYF. The chain combines TRBV13 with TRBJ2-3; 10 bases match TRBD1. This CDR3 is built from 16 residues. CDR1 is PRHDT and CDR2 is FYEKMQ in the germline V gene (reference sequence). V lost 4 bases to trimming and J lost 2 bases; unmatched junction nucleotides: 6. The full variable domain, in which reference TRBV13 and TRBJ2-3 provide the parts outside the CDR3, is AAGVIQSPRHLIKEKRETATLKCYPIPRHDTVYWYQQGPGQDPQFLISFYEKMQSDKGSIPDRFSAQQFSDYHSELNMSSLELGDSALYFCASSSRDRGLTDTQYFGPGTRLTVL.